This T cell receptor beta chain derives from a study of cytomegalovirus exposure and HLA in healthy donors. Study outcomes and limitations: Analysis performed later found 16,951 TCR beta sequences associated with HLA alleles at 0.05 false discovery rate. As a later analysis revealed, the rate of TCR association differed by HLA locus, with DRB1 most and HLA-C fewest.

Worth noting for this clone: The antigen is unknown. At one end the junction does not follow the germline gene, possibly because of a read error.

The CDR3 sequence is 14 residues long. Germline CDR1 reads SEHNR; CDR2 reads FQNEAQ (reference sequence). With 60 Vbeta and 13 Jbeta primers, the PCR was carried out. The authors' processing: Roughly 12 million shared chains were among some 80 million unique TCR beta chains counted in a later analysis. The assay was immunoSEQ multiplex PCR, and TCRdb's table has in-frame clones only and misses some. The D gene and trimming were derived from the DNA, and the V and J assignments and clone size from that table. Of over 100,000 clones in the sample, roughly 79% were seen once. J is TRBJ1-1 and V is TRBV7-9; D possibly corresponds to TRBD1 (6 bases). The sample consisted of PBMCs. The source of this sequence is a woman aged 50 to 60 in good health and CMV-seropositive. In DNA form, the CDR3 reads TGTTCCAGCAGCATCACAGGGTACCGAACTGAAGCTTTCTTT. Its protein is CSSSITGYRTEAFF.